A single sample gave rise to the 30 T cell receptor beta chains below, sequenced in a study of cytomegalovirus exposure and HLA in healthy donors. Clones were read by immunoSEQ multiplex PCR, and TCRdb kept only the in-frame ones, dropping some. The table includes around 170,000 clones, about 85% detected once. The specimen was PBMCs. The origin of the receptors is a man between 18 and 29 years old in good health and CMV-seropositive.

This clone has only a few counts. The rearrangement uses TRBV2 and TRBJ1-1; D is ambiguous. The V gene lost 5 bases and the J gene lost 6 bases, with 13 bases spanning the gap. Germline-derived CDR1 and CDR2 are SNHLY and FYNNEI. CDR3 size: 13 residues. This chain's CDR3 is CASSLQVRAEAFF. The CDR3 region has the DNA TGTGCCAGCAGTCTCCAGGTTAGAGCTGAAGCTTTCTTT.

The V and J genes are TRBV7-2 and TRBJ1-6; 7 nucleotides line up with TRBD1. This CDR3 contains 14 residues. Per germline, CDR1 SGHTA and CDR2 FQGNSA. The J segment lost 2 bases and the V segment lost 6 bases, leaving 1 base of the junction unmatched. The CDR3 coding sequence is TGTGCCAGCAGGGGACAGACCTATAATTCACCCCTCCACTTT. Protein product: CASRGQTYNSPLHF.

This chain links TRBV4-1 with TRBJ2-3; maybe TRBD2 (6 bases). CDR1 is MGHRA and CDR2 is YSYEKL in the germline V gene. This CDR3 contains 20 residues. Trimming took off 2 bases at V and 0 bases at J, with 24 bases between the two ends. The CDR3: CASSQTPLGLGGSSTDTQYF. The CDR3 nucleotides are TGCGCCAGCAGCCAAACTCCCTTAGGTCTGGGAGGCTCTAGCACAGATACGCAGTATTTT.

The chain combines TRBV7-6 with TRBJ1-1; tentatively, D is TRBD1 (5 bases). Trimming pared 5 bases from V and 2 bases from J, leaving 9 bases between. CDR1 SGHVS and CDR2 FNYEAQ come from the germline V gene. This CDR3 has 13 amino acids. The CDR3 is CASSLTENTEAFF. The CDR3 nucleotides read TGTGCCAGCAGCCTGACAGAAAACACTGAAGCTTTCTTT.

The rearrangement links TRBV28 to TRBJ1-4; 7 bases fit TRBD1. This CDR3 comprises 15 residues. V lost 5 bases, J lost 1 base, and 4 bases stayed unmatched. Germline V lookup: CDR1 MDHEN, CDR2 SYDVKM. CDR3: CASSPRDRTNEKLFF. The CDR3, as DNA: TGTGCCAGCAGTCCCAGGGACAGAACTAATGAAAAACTGTTTTTT. Full variable domain (remainder filled in from reference TRBV28 and TRBJ1-4): DVKVTQSSRYLVKRTGEKVFLECVQDMDHENMFWYRQDPGLGLRLIYFSYDVKMKEKGDIPEGYSVSREKKERFSLILESASTNQTSMYLCASSPRDRTNEKLFFGSGTQLSVL.

In nucleotides, the CDR3 is TGTGCCAGCTCACCATCTGTGCAGGGCCTCGGATACGAGCAGTACTTC. Amino acids: CASSPSVQGLGYEQYF. The chain is built from TRBV18 and TRBJ2-7, with a weak D call TRBD1 (5 bases). The CDR3 is made up of 16 amino acids. Germline CDR1 KGHSH, CDR2 LQKENI. Trimming pared 2 bases from V and 4 bases from J, leaving 18 bases between. Full variable domain (rest looked up from reference TRBV18 and TRBJ2-7): NAGVMQNPRHLVRRRGQEARLRCSPMKGHSHVYWYRQLPEEGLKFMVYLQKENIIDESGMPKERFSAEFPKEGPSILRIQQVVRGDSAAYFCASSPSVQGLGYEQYFGPGTRLTVT.

This rearrangement joins TRBV5-8 to TRBJ2-5; TRBD1 matches at 7 bases. Trimming cost V 0 bases and J 4 bases; bases outside gene matches: 6. Germline CDR1 reads SGHTS; CDR2 reads YDEGEE. The CDR3 spans 15 residues. CDR3 in DNA: TGTGCCAGCAGCTTGGAAGACAGGGACGGAGAGACCCAGTACTTC. The encoded protein is CASSLEDRDGETQYF.

The rearrangement links TRBV28 to TRBJ2-7; 9 nucleotides agree with TRBD1. The CDR3 has 14 amino acids. The ends lost 7 bases at V and 3 bases at J; junction bases unmatched: 7. The germline gives CDR1 MDHEN, CDR2 SYDVKM. This CDR3 is CASTPWDRVYEQYF. In DNA form, the CDR3 reads TGTGCCAGCACCCCATGGGACAGGGTCTACGAGCAGTACTTC.

The CDR3 sequence is CASSQDLVGGHYGYTF. CDR3 nucleotides: TGTGCCAGCAGCCAAGATTTGGTCGGGGGACACTATGGCTACACCTTC. The chain links TRBV4-2 to TRBJ1-2; a weak D match, TRBD1 (5 bases). This CDR3 contains 16 residues. Germline lookup yields CDR1 LGHNA and CDR2 YNFKEQ. V lost 0 bases to trimming and J lost 3 bases, with 14 bases between them.

The chain joins TRBV28 to TRBJ2-2, with 12 bases lining up with TRBD1. CDR1 MDHEN and CDR2 SYDVKM come from the germline V gene. This CDR3 contains 18 residues. Unmatched junction bases numbered 9, after V lost 7 bases and J lost 0 bases. The chain's CDR3 is CASTRWGTGGANTGELFF. For the CDR3, the DNA is TGTGCCAGCACTCGCTGGGGGACAGGGGGCGCGAACACCGGGGAGCTGTTTTTT.

The genes are TRBV29-1 and TRBJ2-1, with 7 bases that match TRBD2. V lost 7 bases and J lost 3; bases outside the gene matches: 15. CDR1 SQVTM and CDR2 ANQGSEA come from the germline V gene. The CDR3 spans 16 residues. Written as DNA, the CDR3 is TGCAGCGCCGGAGGGCGGCGGGAGAGGATCTACAATGAGCAGTTCTTC. This codes for CSAGGRRERIYNEQFF.

This clone is a singleton in its sample. The chain recombines TRBV9 with TRBJ1-6; the match to TRBD1 covers 7 bases. J gave up 7 bases and V 3 bases, and 10 bases lay outside the gene matches. This CDR3 contains 16 residues. CDR1 is SGDLS, CDR2 YYNGEE, per germline. The CDR3 DNA reads as TGTGCCAGCAGCGAGCCTCGGACGGGACAGAATTCACCCCTCCACTTT. Protein: CASSEPRTGQNSPLHF.

This clone has just a few counts. No conserved phenylalanine or tryptophan ends this CDR3, so it is likely a read error. It is unclear where the CDR3 begins or ends on the DNA, so no DNA is shown, and the CDR3 is as TCRdb lists it. This chain links TRBV28 with TRBJ1-1; the table's D gene call, TRBD1, was not cross checked with the DNA. The CDR3 numbers 13 amino acids, ends counted. Germline V CDR1 and CDR2: MDHEN, SYDVKM. Here the CDR3 reads CASSLTGTGEASI.

This chain links TRBV4-1 with TRBJ2-5; possibly TRBD1 for D (6 bases). Germline CDR1 is MGHRA and CDR2 is YSYEKL. Trimming took off 5 bases at V and 2 bases at J, with 15 bases between the two ends. The CDR3 is 15 residues long. DNA for the CDR3: TGCGCCAGCAGCGAACAGGGACGACTACAAGAGACCCAGTACTTC. Translating gives CASSEQGRLQETQYF.

V is TRBV2 and J is TRBJ1-1; no reliable D call. The CDR3 extends over 16 amino acids. Germline V gene data show CDR1 as SNHLY and CDR2 as FYNNEI. Trimming removed 1 base at V and 0 bases at J, with 12 bases between. The CDR3 is CASSEVAAALNTEAFF. In nucleotides, the CDR3 is TGTGCCAGCAGTGAAGTTGCTGCGGCTCTGAACACTGAAGCTTTCTTT.

The genes are TRBV7-9 and TRBJ1-2; D is unclear. The CDR3 runs to 14 residues. Germline CDR1 and CDR2: SEHNR and FQNEAQ (reference sequence). Trimming pared 4 bases from V and 4 bases from J, leaving 13 bases between. Here the CDR3 DNA reads TGTGCCAGCAGCTCTTCTGTGGCCTCCTATGGCTACACCTTC. Its protein product is CASSSSVASYGYTF.

The chain joins TRBV28 to TRBJ1-1; 7 bases are a match to TRBD1. Germline assignment: CDR1 MDHEN and CDR2 SYDVKM. The trim removed 3 bases at V and 1 base at J, leaving 11 bases unmatched. The CDR3 spans 17 residues. The CDR3 loop reads CASSFQFAGQANTEAFF. CDR3 sequence (DNA): TGTGCCAGCAGTTTCCAGTTTGCCGGACAGGCGAACACTGAAGCTTTCTTT. Using reference TRBV28 and TRBJ1-1 for the parts outside the CDR3, the full variable domain is DVKVTQSSRYLVKRTGEKVFLECVQDMDHENMFWYRQDPGLGLRLIYFSYDVKMKEKGDIPEGYSVSREKKERFSLILESASTNQTSMYLCASSFQFAGQANTEAFFGQGTRLTVV.

This chain uses TRBV10-2 with TRBJ2-1; tentatively, D is TRBD1 (6 bases). The CDR3 consists of 12 residues. Germline V gene lookup returns CDR1 WSHSY and CDR2 SAAADI. Trimming removed 8 bases from V and 8 bases from J, with 13 bases in between. Here the CDR3 DNA reads TGCGCCAGCGGGACACCCTTGTATGAGCAGTTCTTC. It is translated as CASGTPLYEQFF.

V is TRBV28 and J is TRBJ2-7, with 13 nucleotides matching TRBD2. The junction had 18 bases not matched to a gene; V was cut back by 4 bases and J by 12 bases. The CDR3 length is 17 residues. Per germline, CDR1 MDHEN and CDR2 SYDVKM. CDR3 DNA: TGTGCCAGCAGTTCCCCCGAACCCGGGACTAGCGGGATTAACCCGTACTTC. Encoded protein: CASSSPEPGTSGINPYF.

This clone came up a few times. This rearrangement joins TRBV2 to TRBJ1-5; 7 bases align to TRBD1. The germline CDR1 and CDR2 sequences are SNHLY and FYNNEI. The CDR3 consists of 16 residues. With 6 bases clipped from V and 4 bases from J, the junction kept 12 bases outside the gene matches. CDR3 in DNA: TGTGCCAGCAGATCAATGGAGGGGGCACGAAATCAGCCCCAGCATTTT. Its protein product is CASRSMEGARNQPQHF.

The chain links TRBV27 to TRBJ1-5; 7 bases align to TRBD1. The CDR3 sequence is 14 residues long. Per the germline V gene, CDR1 is MNHEY and CDR2 is SMNVEV (reference sequence). Trimming at V came to 7 bases and at J to 4 bases, leaving 7 bases not matched to a gene. The CDR3, as DNA: TGTGCCAGCACCCTCCACAGGGGAAATCAGCCCCAGCATTTT. Protein sequence: CASTLHRGNQPQHF.

The gene calls are TRBV7-6 and TRBJ2-7, with TRBD1 matching over 9 bases. The CDR3 is made up of 15 amino acids. The germline V gene encodes CDR1 SGHVS and CDR2 FNYEAQ. Trimming cost V 1 base and J 2 bases; bases outside gene matches: 3. The CDR3 loop is CASSLDGQGTYEQYF. In DNA, the CDR3 is TGTGCCAGCAGCTTAGACGGACAGGGGACCTACGAGCAGTACTTC.

The V gene is TRBV7-8, the J gene TRBJ1-5; D gene ambiguous. The V and J ends lost 1 base and 7 bases respectively, with 17 bases between them. The CDR3 has 16 amino acids. Germline V gene data show CDR1 as SGHVS and CDR2 as FQNEAQ. The CDR3 DNA reads as TGTGCCAGCAGCTTAGATTTGACGGGAAGAGGACAGCCCCAGCATTTT. Its protein is CASSLDLTGRGQPQHF.

The V call is TRBV28, the J call TRBJ1-2; 11 bases fit TRBD1. Per the germline V gene, CDR1 is MDHEN and CDR2 is SYDVKM. The CDR3 runs 15 residues. V lost 7 bases to trimming and J lost 8 bases; unmatched junction nucleotides: 12. CDR3 bases: TGTGCCAGCACCATAGTAGGACAGGGGGCTGGAGGCTACACCTTC. Protein sequence: CASTIVGQGAGGYTF.

This clone occurred once. The chain recombines TRBV29-1 with TRBJ2-5; D is perhaps TRBD1 (5 bases). The V gene lost 3 bases and the J gene lost 4 bases, with 12 bases spanning the gap. This CDR3 has 13 amino acids. Germline lookup yields CDR1 SQVTM and CDR2 ANQGSEA. The CDR3 spells CSVEGLERETQYF. CDR3 DNA: TGCAGCGTTGAGGGGCTCGAGAGAGAGACCCAGTACTTC. The variable domain in full, completed from reference TRBV29-1 and TRBJ2-5, reads SAVISQKPSRDICQRGTSLTIQCQVDSQVTMMFWYRQQPGQSLTLIATANQGSEATYESGFVIDKFPISRPNLTFSTLTVSNMSPEDSSIYLCSVEGLERETQYFGPGTRLLVL.

Remarks on this clone: In the same sample, other DNA sequences code for this CDR3. This chain connects TRBV20-1 to TRBJ2-1, with D tentatively TRBD2 (5 bases). Germline assignment: CDR1 DFQATT and CDR2 SNEGSKA (reference sequence). The V gene lost 6 bases and the J gene lost 7 bases, with 7 bases spanning the gap. The CDR3 is made up of 10 amino acids. The CDR3, as DNA: TGCAGTGCGGGAGTAAATGAGCAGTTCTTC. Encoded protein: CSAGVNEQFF.

J is TRBJ1-1 and V is TRBV30; unclear D gene. This CDR3 contains 13 residues. V was clipped by 7 bases and J by 7 bases, with 19 bases between them. CDR1 is GTSNPN and CDR2 is SVGIG in the germline V gene (reference sequence). The CDR3: CASRTVQEGEAFF. DNA for the CDR3: TGTGCCTCCAGGACGGTCCAGGAGGGTGAAGCTTTCTTT.

The rearrangement links TRBV19 to TRBJ2-7; tentatively, D is TRBD2 (6 bases). Germline V gene lookup returns CDR1 LNHDA and CDR2 SQIVND (reference sequence). Trimming took off 1 base at V and 3 bases at J, with 10 bases between the two ends. The CDR3 runs to 14 residues. The CDR3: CASSIGAGSYEQYF. The CDR3 bases are TGTGCCAGTAGTATAGGAGCGGGCAGCTACGAGCAGTACTTC.

This chain uses TRBV9 with TRBJ1-1, with D perhaps TRBD1 (6 bases). The V end was cut by 4 bases, the J end by 0 bases, with 19 bases between. The CDR3 contains 17 residues. The V gene's germline CDR1 is SGDLS and CDR2 YYNGEE. The CDR3 nucleotides read TGTGCCAGCAGCTCCCCTGCCCAGGGGCCTATGAACACTGAAGCTTTCTTT. Translating gives CASSSPAQGPMNTEAFF. Looking up the rest from reference TRBV9 and TRBJ1-1 gives the full variable domain: DSGVTQTPKHLITATGQRVTLRCSPRSGDLSVYWYQQSLDQGLQFLIQYYNGEERAKGNILERFSAQQFPDLHSELNLSSLELGDSALYFCASSSPAQGPMNTEAFFGQGTRLTVV.

The chain employs TRBV10-3 and TRBJ1-4, with TRBD1 identical over 9 bases. CDR1 is ENHRY and CDR2 is SYGVKD in the germline V gene. Losses at the gene ends were 6 bases for V and 4 bases for J; bases not matched to a gene: 3. The CDR3 loop spans 14 amino acids. The CDR3 sequence is CAIRRTGDNEKLFF. Here the CDR3 DNA reads TGTGCCATCAGAAGGACAGGGGATAATGAAAAACTGTTTTTT.